This TCR beta chain was recovered during a study of T cells expressing NK-cell markers. Comments on this clonotype: Its matching antigen is unknown.

From germline, CDR1 is SGHTA and CDR2 FQGNSA. The CDR3 spans 15 residues. Study-wide results and limits: Dominant NKG2C+ clonotype frequencies of roughly 1.0-8% of CD8+ T cells were measured in about 6 donors.

In generating TCR beta cDNA, 5'RACE template switching with UMIs was used. TCRdb reprocessed the 5' RACE reads and stores each CDR3 protein as one record, lacking DNA. This table lists roughly 420,000 distinct CDR3 sequences. The source material was blood T cells: a sorted CD56 or NKG2C T cell subset, CD4+ or CD8+ T cells, or bulk PBMC T cells (not recorded which). V and J are TRBV7-2 and TRBJ1-2; no DNA is available, so the TRBD1 call from TCRdb remains unchecked. This sequence was found in a woman aged 18 to 69 in good health. The CDR3 loop reads CASSLRAGGDLGYTF.